The 3 T cell receptor beta chains presented below share a single source sample, sequenced in a study of liver allograft versus peripheral blood T cells. Study in general: What was compared were the T cell receptor repertoires in transplanted livers and those in the peripheral blood of recipients.

TCRdb re-called the reads with MiXCR, one entry per CDR3 protein. The sample has fewer than 15,000 distinct CDR3 sequences, 15% to 20% seen once. These receptors were obtained from a human patient who had a liver transplant. Part of the T cell pool may stem from the graft donor.

This clonotype was detected ten times or more. The V call is TRBV28, the J call TRBJ1-2; 8 positions agree with TRBD1. This CDR3 contains 14 residues. Germline V gene data show CDR1 as MDHEN and CDR2 as SYDVKM. The J segment lost 5 bases and the V segment lost 6 bases, leaving 8 bases of the junction unmatched. Written as DNA, the CDR3 is TGTGCCAGCAGAGCCGGGACAGGTCTTTATGGCTACACCTTC. This sequence encodes CASRAGTGLYGYTF.

This clonotype is medium-sized (0.01 to 0.1%) in the sample. The V call is TRBV18, the J call TRBJ1-1; possibly TRBD1 for D (5 bases). Between the trimmed V and J ends, which lost 2 bases and 1 base, there was a span of 20 bases. Germline V gives CDR1 KGHSH, CDR2 LQKENI. The CDR3 loop spans 18 amino acids. The CDR3, as DNA: TGTGCCAGCTCACCATGGCAGGGTGGGGAGTTTGAGAACACTGAAGCTTTCTTT. As protein: CASSPWQGGEFENTEAFF.

By its share, this clonotype is medium-sized (0.01 to 0.1%). The gene calls are TRBV5-6 and TRBJ2-1, with 8 nucleotides matching TRBD2. Germline trimming cut 0 bases from V and 0 bases from J; bases unmatched to any gene: 8. The germline CDR1 and CDR2 sequences are SGHDT and YYEEEE. The CDR3 is made up of 18 amino acids. The chain's CDR3 is CASSLVGSGADSYNEQFF. The CDR3 DNA follows: TGTGCCAGCAGCTTGGTGGGTAGCGGGGCCGACTCCTACAATGAGCAGTTCTTC.